The 7 T cell receptor beta chains reported below all come from one sample, sequenced in a study of shared clonotypes between healthy human individuals. Assay: immunoSEQ multiplex PCR; the TCRdb copy retains only in-frame clones and omits some. This table holds under 550,000 clones, approximately 95% found once. Sequenced sample: naive CD4+ T cells sorted from blood. Subset denoted: CD45RA+ positively selected. These receptors were taken from a woman younger than 45 in good health.

The rearrangement uses TRBV7-2 and TRBJ2-4, with a weak D call TRBD1 (7 bases). V gave up 5 bases and J gave up 10 bases, with 18 bases separating them. This CDR3 region has 14 residues. Germline-derived CDR1 and CDR2 are SGHTA and FQGNSA. CDR3 in amino acids: CASSVVRGEMIQYF. The CDR3 coding sequence is TGTGCCAGCAGCGTGGTCAGGGGGGAAATGATTCAGTACTTC.

This clone has only one observation. CDR3 in DNA: TGTGCCAGCAGCGGACAGGGGGCAGTCGGGGAGCTGTTTTTT. Translation gives CASSGQGAVGELFF. The genes are TRBV7-9 and TRBJ2-2; 11 nucleotides align to TRBD1. Trimming cost V 5 bases and J 7 bases; bases outside gene matches: 3. Germline assignment: CDR1 SEHNR and CDR2 FQNEAQ (reference sequence). The CDR3 loop spans 14 amino acids.

V and J are TRBV28 and TRBJ2-7, with 16 bases aligning to TRBD2. This CDR3 comprises 16 residues. Germline CDR1 reads MDHEN; CDR2 reads SYDVKM. The V segment lost 7 bases and the J segment 6 bases; nucleotides outside the gene matches: 9. CDR3 nucleotide sequence: TGTGCCAGCACGGGACTAGCGGGAGGGCCTCCTCGCGAGCAGTACTTC. Translation: CASTGLAGGPPREQYF.

The rearrangement links TRBV27 to TRBJ2-7, with D perhaps given as TRBD1 or TRBD2 (5 bases each). Germline V gene data show CDR1 as MNHEY and CDR2 as SMNVEV (reference sequence). V gave up 2 bases and J gave up 6 bases, with 8 bases separating them. This CDR3 is built from 12 residues. As DNA, the CDR3 is TGTGCCAGCAGTTTACGAGGGGCCGAGCAGTACTTC. Its protein product is CASSLRGAEQYF.

The rearrangement uses TRBV5-1 and TRBJ2-2; perhaps TRBD1 as D (7 bases). Trimming left V 4 bases short and J 2 bases short, with 12 bases between. The length of the CDR3 is 15 residues. CDR1 is SGHRS and CDR2 is YFSETQ in the germline V gene. The DNA for the CDR3 is TGCGCCAGCAGCGCGGGACAGAGCAACACCGGGGAGCTGTTTTTT. The encoded protein is CASSAGQSNTGELFF.

The CDR3 protein is CASSLVGEETQYF. The CDR3, as DNA: TGCGCCAGCAGCTTGGTTGGAGAAGAGACCCAGTACTTC. This chain uses TRBV5-1 with TRBJ2-5; D remains unclear. This CDR3 has 13 amino acids. The ends were cut back, 0 bases at V and 3 bases at J, with 6 bases in the middle. Germline V CDR1 and CDR2: SGHRS, YFSETQ.

J is TRBJ1-1 and V is TRBV25-1; maybe TRBD1 (6 bases). V was cut by 6 bases and J by 1 base, with 15 bases left in between. The CDR3 runs to 15 residues. Germline CDR1 is MGHDK and CDR2 is SYGVNS. The CDR3 loop reads CASRGDTRRNTEAFF. CDR3 nucleotide sequence: TGTGCCAGCAGGGGGGACACCCGGCGGAACACTGAAGCTTTCTTT.